Listed below are T cell receptor beta chains from one sample, sequenced in a study of blood T cells in healthy people across ages. TCRdb analysed the 5' RACE reads with MiXCR anew, one entry per CDR3 protein. Here the sample spans hundreds of thousands of distinct CDR3 sequences, 25% to 30% being singletons. Sequenced material: blood. The origin of the receptors is an elderly woman in good health. Both conserved end residues are part of each CDR3. Each record gives: CDR3 DNA, CDR3 protein, V gene, clone size, D gene, J gene. A D gene is named only where the DNA matches it firmly. Expanded clones are given a class, and other clones once, few, many or no size at all.

CDR3nt: TGTGCCAGCAGCCAAGCCGCGACAGGGTCAGGTACGCAGTATTTT
CDR3aa: CASSQAATGSGTQYF
v_gene: TRBV3-1
abundance: many
d_gene: TRBD1
j_gene: TRBJ2-3

CDR3nt: TGTGCCACCAGTGGGCCGGGAGGGGCCCACAATGAGCAGTTCTTC
CDR3aa: CATSGPGGAHNEQFF
v_gene: TRBV24-1
abundance: once
d_gene: TRBD2
j_gene: TRBJ2-1

CDR3nt: TGTGCCAGCAGTTCGAGGAGCGGGGGGGCCTGGTTCCAGCAGAATGAGCAGTTCTTC
CDR3aa: CASSSRSGGAWFQQNEQFF
v_gene: TRBV6-5
abundance: many
d_gene: TRBD2
j_gene: TRBJ2-1

CDR3nt: TGTGCCAGCAGTTTGAAGGGCTATGGCTACACCTTC
CDR3aa: CASSLKGYGYTF
v_gene: TRBV12-3/TRBV12-4
abundance: many
d_gene: -
j_gene: TRBJ1-2

CDR3nt: TGTGCCAGCAGTTTAATGGTGTTGGTCTCCTATGGCTACACCTTC
CDR3aa: CASSLMVLVSYGYTF
v_gene: TRBV28
abundance: -
d_gene: -
j_gene: TRBJ1-2

CDR3nt: TGTGCCAGCAGCGTGGTTTCGGGGAGCGGGGGCACAGATACGCAGTATTTT
CDR3aa: CASSVVSGSGGTDTQYF
v_gene: TRBV9
abundance: many
d_gene: TRBD2
j_gene: TRBJ2-3

CDR3nt: TGTGCCAGCGGCAGAGTCGGGCAGGGTGGGCTAAGGTACCAAGAGACCCAGTACTTC
CDR3aa: CASGRVGQGGLRYQETQYF
v_gene: TRBV6-1
abundance: many
d_gene: -
j_gene: TRBJ2-5

CDR3nt: TGTGCCAGCAGTGAAGGACACAGGGAATACGAGCAGTACTTC
CDR3aa: CASSEGHREYEQYF
v_gene: TRBV6-1
abundance: few
d_gene: -
j_gene: TRBJ2-7

CDR3nt: TGTGCCAGCAGCTCTCCGGGACGGACCTACGAGCAGTACTTC
CDR3aa: CASSSPGRTYEQYF
v_gene: TRBV6-5
abundance: many
d_gene: -
j_gene: TRBJ2-7

CDR3nt: TGTGCCAGCAGCGTAGTCGGGACAGGGCTTTACGAGCAGTACTTC
CDR3aa: CASSVVGTGLYEQYF
v_gene: TRBV9
abundance: -
d_gene: TRBD1
j_gene: TRBJ2-7

CDR3nt: TGTGCCAGCAGCAGAGGTGGACAGGGGAGTAACGAGCAGTACTTC
CDR3aa: CASSRGGQGSNEQYF
v_gene: TRBV7-9
abundance: many
d_gene: TRBD1
j_gene: TRBJ2-7

CDR3nt: TGTGCCACCAGTCAGGGGAGTGGCAATCAGCCCCAGCATTTT
CDR3aa: CATSQGSGNQPQHF
v_gene: TRBV24-1
abundance: -
d_gene: -
j_gene: TRBJ1-5

CDR3nt: TGTGCCAGCAGTTACGGCGGGGACTACAATGAGCAGTTCTTC
CDR3aa: CASSYGGDYNEQFF
v_gene: TRBV12-3/TRBV12-4
abundance: many
d_gene: -
j_gene: TRBJ2-1

CDR3nt: TGCGCCAGCAGCCAAGCTCTGGGCAGGGAAGAGACCCAGTACTTC
CDR3aa: CASSQALGREETQYF
v_gene: TRBV4-3
abundance: many
d_gene: -
j_gene: TRBJ2-5

CDR3nt: TGTGCCAGCAGCTTAGAGGGCCGTGGCAGGGGGCTATACAATGAGCAGTTCTTC
CDR3aa: CASSLEGRGRGLYNEQFF
v_gene: TRBV7-9
abundance: many
d_gene: TRBD1
j_gene: TRBJ2-1

CDR3nt: TGTGCCAGCAGCACGCGACAGGGGCGGGGAGATACGCAGTATTTT
CDR3aa: CASSTRQGRGDTQYF
v_gene: TRBV11-3
abundance: many
d_gene: TRBD1
j_gene: TRBJ2-3

CDR3nt: TGCGCCAGCAGAGAGGACACCTACAACACTGAAGCTTTCTTT
CDR3aa: CASREDTYNTEAFF
v_gene: TRBV4-3
abundance: many
d_gene: -
j_gene: TRBJ1-1

CDR3nt: TGTGCCAGCAGCTTGGACATTACTAGCACAGATACGCAGTATTTT
CDR3aa: CASSLDITSTDTQYF
v_gene: TRBV5-5
abundance: many
d_gene: -
j_gene: TRBJ2-3

CDR3nt: TGTGCCAGCAGTTTTACAGGGAATTCACCCCTCCACTTT
CDR3aa: CASSFTGNSPLHF
v_gene: TRBV7-2
abundance: many
d_gene: -
j_gene: TRBJ1-6

CDR3nt: TGTGCCAGCAGCTTGGATCAGGGGGCGGGGAGAGCTGAAGCTTTCTTT
CDR3aa: CASSLDQGAGRAEAFF
v_gene: TRBV5-5
abundance: -
d_gene: TRBD1
j_gene: TRBJ1-1

CDR3nt: TGTGCCAGCAGCCGTATCGGACAGGGGAACACTGAAGCTTTCTTT
CDR3aa: CASSRIGQGNTEAFF
v_gene: TRBV6-2/TRBV6-3
abundance: -
d_gene: TRBD1
j_gene: TRBJ1-1

CDR3nt: TGCAGTAACAAAGGACAGGGAACAGATACGCAGTATTTT
CDR3aa: CSNKGQGTDTQYF
v_gene: TRBV20-1
abundance: few
d_gene: TRBD1
j_gene: TRBJ2-3

CDR3nt: TGCAGCGTAGCGAGACAGGGGAATGAAGCTTTCTTT
CDR3aa: CSVARQGNEAFF
v_gene: TRBV29-1
abundance: -
d_gene: TRBD1
j_gene: TRBJ1-1

CDR3nt: TGTGCCAGCAGTTCCCAGGACACTTATAATTCACCCCTCCACTTT
CDR3aa: CASSSQDTYNSPLHF
v_gene: TRBV12-3/TRBV12-4
abundance: -
d_gene: -
j_gene: TRBJ1-6

CDR3nt: TGCGCCAGCAGCCAAGATGGCAGAAATCAGCCCCAGCATTTT
CDR3aa: CASSQDGRNQPQHF
v_gene: TRBV4-3
abundance: many
d_gene: -
j_gene: TRBJ1-5

CDR3nt: TGCAGTGTTCCGGGGGGAGGGGACACAGATACGCAGTATTTT
CDR3aa: CSVPGGGDTDTQYF
v_gene: TRBV20-1
abundance: -
d_gene: TRBD2
j_gene: TRBJ2-3

CDR3nt: TGTGCCAGCAGTTTACCCGGAAGGAATCAGCCCCAGCATTTT
CDR3aa: CASSLPGRNQPQHF
v_gene: TRBV12-3/TRBV12-4
abundance: many
d_gene: -
j_gene: TRBJ1-5

CDR3nt: TGCGCCAGCAGCCAAGTGACTAGCGGGGGAAAGACCCAGTACTTC
CDR3aa: CASSQVTSGGKTQYF
v_gene: TRBV4-3
abundance: many
d_gene: TRBD2
j_gene: TRBJ2-5

CDR3nt: TGTGCCGGCTCACCAAATGCAGGGCTAAACACTGAAGCTTTCTTT
CDR3aa: CAGSPNAGLNTEAFF
v_gene: TRBV18
abundance: -
d_gene: -
j_gene: TRBJ1-1

CDR3nt: TGCAGTGCAAACCGACTAGCGGGGGACTACAATGAGCAGTACTTC
CDR3aa: CSANRLAGDYNEQYF
v_gene: TRBV20-1
abundance: -
d_gene: TRBD2
j_gene: TRBJ2-7